This T cell receptor (beta chain) is drawn from a study of CXCR3-negative and CXCR3-positive naive CD8 T cells (dated by TCRdb to between 2018 and 2021). Regarding the research as a whole: In total, 110 million to 150 million TRB reads were obtained, corresponding to roughly 1.5 +/- 0.3 million reads per library. TRBV-TRBJ cluster analysis included naive subsets from 5 donors and memory cells from 3 donors. Diversity and physicochemical repertoire analyses covered eleven to twelve donors pooled from two independent experiments.

Concerning this clonotype: It has no known antigen specificity.

Including the terminal cysteine and phenylalanine, the CDR3 comprises 15 residues. The nucleotide record is missing. Each CD8+ T cell subset was flow-sorted in triplicate, and some 310,000 cells per subset were placed directly into RLT lysis buffer. Naive CD8+ T cells were defined stringently as CD45RO-CCR7+CD27+CD95- to exclude memory contaminants. Using standard density gradient centrifugation, peripheral blood mononuclear cells were isolated from buffy coats. A FACSAria III was used to flow-sort naive CXCR3-negative and CXCR3-positive CD8+ T cells. Total RNA was extracted from sorted cells with an RNeasy Mini Kit. Instrument on record: NextSeq 550. The Human TCR Profiling Kit (MiLaboratory) was used to prepare UMI-labeled 5' RACE TRB cDNA libraries. cDNA synthesis used the entire amount of extracted RNA, and PCR amplification then used the entire amount of cDNA produced. The libraries were made side by side, with each library going through the same number of PCR cycles. Concerning the study's data processing: With a requirement of at least two reads per UMI, MIGEC and MiXCR extracted about 50,000 +/- 10,000 unique UMI-labeled TRB cDNA molecules per library. On average, each library contained about 40,000 +/- 10,000 functional in-frame TRB CDR3 nucleotide clonotypes without stop codons. After each sample was downsampled to 5000 UMI-labeled TRB molecules, VDJtools was used to calculate diversity metrics such as normalized Shannon-Wiener and Chao1. VDJtools was used to calculate clonotype-size-weighted physicochemical properties of the central five CDR3 residues, namely interaction energy, strength, volume and Kidera factor 4. Each CDR3 protein sequence appears as one entry after TCRdb reprocessed the reads, and no DNA is included. The V and J calls follow TCRdb's processing rather than the paper's. For this sample, the table gives over 55,000 distinct CDR3 sequences. The ten largest clones add up to roughly 0.5% of the sample.

Study-level results and caveats: Within the same donor, TRBV-TRBJ usage looked similar between naive CXCR3-negative and CXCR3-positive cells, but memory cells had distinct patterns. Because CXCR3 expression was partially decreased after cryopreservation, freshly isolated PBMCs were used for most assays. Compared with CXCR3-negative naive cells, CXCR3-positive naive cells had TRB CDR3s with higher hydrophobicity (lower Kidera factor 4), lower energy, and higher strength and volume indices. Repertoire diversity was comparably high in both naive subsets but much lower in memory CD8+ T cells. Because surface CD5, which is linked to self-reactivity in mice, was comparable between the naive subsets, TCR interaction strength was also inferred from the physicochemical properties of TRB CDR3s.

The sequence joins TRBV21-1 to TRBJ2-6; as DNA is missing, the TRBD2 call by TCRdb cannot be tested. TRBV21-1 constitutes a pseudogene. Source material: naive CXCR3+ CD8+ T cells from blood. The sample's cell subset or site label, decoded: CD45RO-CCR7+CD27+CD95- naive CD8+ T cells expressing CXCR3 (TNR3+). The TCR comes from a human donor in good health. Some clones in this sample may be carry-over from other donors' samples. CDR3 loop: CASSTRRAPANVLTF.